Following are 7 T cell receptor beta chains from one sample sequenced in a study of spatial heterogeneity in lung cancer. TCRdb re-analysed the 5' RACE reads in MiXCR, keeping a single row per CDR3 protein. The sample records around 110,000 distinct CDR3 sequences, 12% being singletons. Time point described: blood at routine non-recurrence follow-up after resection. Sequencing covered unsorted whole RNA taken from tumor, nontumor lung or frozen PBMC. Material: PBMCs, obtained at follow-up. The receptors were gathered from a male donor with early-stage non-small cell lung cancer.

The chain is built from TRBV7-2 and TRBJ1-6, with a weak D call TRBD1 (6 bases). V was shortened by 5 bases and J by 8 bases, with 13 bases between the two germline ends. The CDR3 contains 14 residues. Per germline, CDR1 SGHTA and CDR2 FQGNSA. The CDR3 sequence: CASSIQGFDSPLHF. The CDR3 DNA sequence: TGTGCCAGCAGCATACAGGGTTTTGATTCACCCCTCCACTTT.

This clonotype showed up just once. In nucleotides, the CDR3 is TGCAGTGCTAAAAGCGGGAGCTATAGGGATACGCAGTATTTT. Its translation is CSAKSGSYRDTQYF. V gene TRBV20-1 combines with J gene TRBJ2-3; the match to TRBD2 covers 8 bases. Losses at the gene ends were 4 bases for V and 6 bases for J; bases not matched to a gene: 9. This CDR3 spans 14 amino acids. Germline V gene data show CDR1 as DFQATT and CDR2 as SNEGSKA (reference sequence).

The V and J genes are TRBV12-3 or TRBV12-4 and TRBJ1-5, with a possible D match to TRBD1 (5 bases). This CDR3 spans 16 amino acids. V was pared by 5 bases and J by 0 bases, with 14 bases between. DNA for the CDR3: TGTGCCAGCAGTCCAGGGTCAGGCTATAGCAATCAGCCCCAGCATTTT. It yields the protein CASSPGSGYSNQPQHF.

This clonotype was counted between two and nine times. The CDR3, as DNA: TGTGCCAGCAGCCATTACACCGGGGAGCTGTTTTTT. The encoded protein is CASSHYTGELFF. The chain has TRBV3-1 and TRBJ2-2, with D unresolved. The CDR3 spans 12 residues. The ends were cut back, 3 bases at V and 3 bases at J, with 2 bases in the middle. Germline assignment: CDR1 LGHDT and CDR2 YNNKEL (reference sequence).

The rearrangement uses TRBV10-2 and TRBJ2-2, with 9 bases that match TRBD1. With V trimmed by 0 bases and J by 3 bases, 8 bases remained unmatched. Germline V gene lookup returns CDR1 WSHSY and CDR2 SAAADI. The CDR3 length is 18 residues. The CDR3, as DNA: TGCGCCAGCAGTGAGTCCGGGACAGGGTGGGCAGACACCGGGGAGCTGTTTTTT. This gives the protein CASSESGTGWADTGELFF.

This clonotype has only a few counts. V gene TRBV29-1 combines with J gene TRBJ2-3, with 8 bases fitting TRBD1. This CDR3 has 16 residues. Germline CDR1 reads SQVTM; CDR2 reads ANQGSEA. Losses at the gene ends were 1 base for V and 3 bases for J; bases not matched to a gene: 9. The CDR3 DNA is TGCAGCGTTGAAGGTGTTCAGGGGGCGAATACAGATACGCAGTATTTT. Protein sequence: CSVEGVQGANTDTQYF.

This clonotype occurred a few times. This chain uses TRBV7-2 with TRBJ1-1, with D unresolved. From germline, CDR1 is SGHTA and CDR2 FQGNSA. Trimming cost V 5 bases and J 1 base, with 8 bases left between them. There are 13 residues in the CDR3. The CDR3 protein is CASSEPWNTEAFF. The CDR3 DNA follows: TGTGCCAGCAGCGAGCCATGGAACACTGAAGCTTTCTTT.